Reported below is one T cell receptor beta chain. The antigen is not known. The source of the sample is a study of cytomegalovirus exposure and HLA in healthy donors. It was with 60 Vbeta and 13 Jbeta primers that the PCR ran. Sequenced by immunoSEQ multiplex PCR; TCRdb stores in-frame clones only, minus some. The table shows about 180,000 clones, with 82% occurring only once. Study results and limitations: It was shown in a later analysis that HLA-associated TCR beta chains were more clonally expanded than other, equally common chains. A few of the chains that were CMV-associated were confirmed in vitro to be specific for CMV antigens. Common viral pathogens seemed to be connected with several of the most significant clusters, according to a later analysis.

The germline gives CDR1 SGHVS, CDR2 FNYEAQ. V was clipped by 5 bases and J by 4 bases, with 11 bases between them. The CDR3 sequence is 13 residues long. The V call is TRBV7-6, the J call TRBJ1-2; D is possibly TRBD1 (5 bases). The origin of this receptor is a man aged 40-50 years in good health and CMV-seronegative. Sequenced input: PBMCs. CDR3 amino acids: CASSPRRGYGYTF. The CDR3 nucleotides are TGTGCCAGCAGCCCCCGTAGGGGCTATGGCTACACCTTC.